The present T cell receptor (beta chain) was sequenced within a study of identical twins. Overall study findings and caveats: Cord blood beta clonotypes present at high abundance carried fewer insertions; no such pattern appeared in memory repertoires.

All donors comprised healthy Caucasians. TCRdb ran MiXCR on the 5' RACE reads and lists one entry per CDR3 protein. This table has 450,000 to 600,000 distinct CDR3 sequences, around 22% appearing once. Trimming removed 7 bases from V and 0 bases from J, with 3 bases in between. The length of the CDR3 is 11 residues. Germline assignment: CDR1 DFQATT and CDR2 SNEGSKA (reference sequence). In this sample, this clonotype turned up a few times. The antigen is not known. The same sample was also studied in work on yellow fever vaccine responses in identical twins.

Specimen: CD4+ T cells sorted from blood. This TCR came from a woman between 18 and 29 years old in good health. The chain has TRBV20-1 and TRBJ1-4; D call uncertain. In nucleotides, the CDR3 is TGCAGTGTGGCAACTAATGAAAAACTGTTTTTT. This encodes CSVATNEKLFF.